This TCR beta chain came from a study of blood T cell repertoires in COVID-19. This CDR3 contains 13 residues. Looked up from germline, CDR1 is SGDLS and CDR2 is YYNGEE. With 3 bases removed from V and 4 bases from J, the gap between germline ends came to 10 bases. Assay used: immunoSEQ multiplex PCR; TCRdb lists only in-frame clones, some missing. The sample lists roughly 200,000 clones; around 80% were seen once. This chain joins TRBV9 and TRBJ1-2, with D hard to call. Specimen: peripheral blood. The TCR sequence derives from a man between 60 and 75 years old with acute or convalescent COVID-19. The CDR3 DNA reads as TGTGCCAGCAGCGACCTGCGGGGCTATGGCTACACCTTC. It encodes CASSDLRGYGYTF.